The entry that follows covers one T cell receptor beta chain sequence. This specimen comes from a study of Graves' ophthalmopathy and Graves' hyperthyroidism. A volume of 10 ml of fresh peripheral blood supplied the PBMCs. RNA transcripts were the source from which TCR beta CDR3 regions were amplified. RT-PCR with HTBI primers came first, then second-round multiplex PCR. TCRdb recomputed calls from the multiplex PCR reads with MiXCR, one row per CDR3 protein. In the table there are almost 750,000 distinct CDR3 sequences, roughly 40% of which are singletons. The germline gives CDR1 SEHNR, CDR2 FQNEAQ (reference sequence). This CDR3 is 17 amino acids long. Trimming removed 6 bases from V and 6 bases from J, with 21 bases in between.

This sequence was found in an adult man with Graves' ophthalmopathy. The sample consisted of peripheral blood. This chain links TRBV7-9 with TRBJ1-6; D is perhaps TRBD1 (5 bases). CDR3 sequence reads: CASSYVGSRGFNSPLHF. The CDR3 bases are TGTGCCAGCAGTTACGTAGGGAGTAGGGGCTTTAATTCACCCCTCCACTTT.